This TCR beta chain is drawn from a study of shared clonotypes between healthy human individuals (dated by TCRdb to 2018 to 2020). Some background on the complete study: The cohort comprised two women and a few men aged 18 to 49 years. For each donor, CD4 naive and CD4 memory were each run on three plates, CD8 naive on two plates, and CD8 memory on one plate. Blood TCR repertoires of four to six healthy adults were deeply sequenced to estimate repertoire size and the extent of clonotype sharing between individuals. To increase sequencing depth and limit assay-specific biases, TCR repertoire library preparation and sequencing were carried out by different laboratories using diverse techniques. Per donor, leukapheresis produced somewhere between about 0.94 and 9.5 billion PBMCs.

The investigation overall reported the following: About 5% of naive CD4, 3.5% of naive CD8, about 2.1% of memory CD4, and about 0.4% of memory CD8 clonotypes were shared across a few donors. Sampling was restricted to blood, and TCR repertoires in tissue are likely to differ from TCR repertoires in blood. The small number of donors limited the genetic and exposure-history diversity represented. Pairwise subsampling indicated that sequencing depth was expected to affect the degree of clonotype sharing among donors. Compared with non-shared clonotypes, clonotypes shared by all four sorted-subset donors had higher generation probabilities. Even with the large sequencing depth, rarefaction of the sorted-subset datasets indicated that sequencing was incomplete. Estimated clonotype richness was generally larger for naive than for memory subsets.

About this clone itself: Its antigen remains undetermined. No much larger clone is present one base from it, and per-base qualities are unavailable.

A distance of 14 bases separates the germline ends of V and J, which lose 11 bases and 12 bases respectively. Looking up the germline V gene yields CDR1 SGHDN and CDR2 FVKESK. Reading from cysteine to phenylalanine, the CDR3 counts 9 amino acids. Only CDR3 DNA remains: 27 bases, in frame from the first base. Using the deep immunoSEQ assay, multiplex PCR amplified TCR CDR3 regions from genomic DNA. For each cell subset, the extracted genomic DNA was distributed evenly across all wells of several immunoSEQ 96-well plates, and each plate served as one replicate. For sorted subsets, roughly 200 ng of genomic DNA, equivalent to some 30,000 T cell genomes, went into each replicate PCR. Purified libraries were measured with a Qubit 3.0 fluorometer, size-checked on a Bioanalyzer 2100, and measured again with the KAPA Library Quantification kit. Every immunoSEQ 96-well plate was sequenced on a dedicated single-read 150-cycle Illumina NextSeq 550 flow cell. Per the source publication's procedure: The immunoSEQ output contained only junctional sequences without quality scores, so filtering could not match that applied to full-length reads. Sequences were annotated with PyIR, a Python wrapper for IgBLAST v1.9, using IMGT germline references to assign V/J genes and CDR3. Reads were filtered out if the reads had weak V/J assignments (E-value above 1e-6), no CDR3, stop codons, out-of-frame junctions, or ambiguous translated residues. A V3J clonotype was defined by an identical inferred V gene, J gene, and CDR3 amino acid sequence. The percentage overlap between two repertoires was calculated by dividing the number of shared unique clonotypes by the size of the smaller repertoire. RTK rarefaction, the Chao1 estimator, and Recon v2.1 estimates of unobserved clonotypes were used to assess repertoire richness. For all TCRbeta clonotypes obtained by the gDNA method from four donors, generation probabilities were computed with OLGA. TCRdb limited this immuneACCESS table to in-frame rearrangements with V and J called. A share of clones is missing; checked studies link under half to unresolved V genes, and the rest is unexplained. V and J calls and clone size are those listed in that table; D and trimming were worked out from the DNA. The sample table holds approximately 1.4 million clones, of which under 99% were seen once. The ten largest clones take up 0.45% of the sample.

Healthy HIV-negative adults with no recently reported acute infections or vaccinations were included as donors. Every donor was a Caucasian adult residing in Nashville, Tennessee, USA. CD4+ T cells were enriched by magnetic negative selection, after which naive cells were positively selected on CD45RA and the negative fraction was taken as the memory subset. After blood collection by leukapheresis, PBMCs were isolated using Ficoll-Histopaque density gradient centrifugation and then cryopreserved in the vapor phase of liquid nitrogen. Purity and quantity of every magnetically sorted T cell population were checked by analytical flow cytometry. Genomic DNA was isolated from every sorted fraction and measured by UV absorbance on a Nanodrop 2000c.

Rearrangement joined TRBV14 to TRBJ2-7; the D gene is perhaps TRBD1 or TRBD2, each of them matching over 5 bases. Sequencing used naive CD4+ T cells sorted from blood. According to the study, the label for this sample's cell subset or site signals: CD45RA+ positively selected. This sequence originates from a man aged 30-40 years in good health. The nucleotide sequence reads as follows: TGTGCCGGGGACCCGAGGCGGTACTTC. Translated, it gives CAGDPRRYF.